This TCR beta chain was found in a study of identical twins. Study observations and caveats: Abundant cord blood beta clonotypes carried fewer insertions; memory repertoires showed none.

V trimming: 4 bases; J trimming: 3 bases; junction bases outside the gene matches: 4. From germline, CDR1 is MDHEN and CDR2 SYDVKM. This CDR3 comprises 15 residues. To note about this clonotype: Its target is not known.

Template switching (which added a universal primer site) was used, and cDNA carried unique molecular identifiers. MiXCR was run by TCRdb on the 5' RACE reads, yielding one entry per CDR3 protein. The profile shows just under 650,000 distinct CDR3 sequences, about 7% of them singletons. The sample also formed part of further work on yellow fever vaccine responses in identical twins.

The sequencing sample was made of PBMCs. This chain joins TRBV28 and TRBJ2-2, with TRBD1 matching 8 bases. The sequence was collected from a woman aged 18-29 years in good health. CDR3 DNA sequence: TGTGCCAGCAGTTCCAGGGGGCAAGACACCGGGGAGCTGTTTTTT. It is translated as CASSSRGQDTGELFF.